This entry concerns a single TCR beta chain. This sample was taken from a study of OX40 agonist ivuxolimab in advanced cancers. Measured with immunoSEQ multiplex PCR; TCRdb has only the in-frame clones, and not every one. The repertoire holds nearly 95,000 clones, with 94% as singletons. The CDR3 covers 16 residues. Germline V CDR1 and CDR2: SGHTA, FQGTGA. The V and J ends lost 4 bases and 4 bases respectively, with 18 bases between them. The TCR originated in an adult with an advanced solid tumor such as melanoma, head and neck, liver or kidney cancer. The rearrangement links TRBV7-3 to TRBJ2-3; tentatively, D is TRBD2 (5 bases). Sequenced material: CD4+ or CD8+ T cells sorted from blood, taken in a trial of the OX40 agonist ivuxolimab. Here the CDR3 DNA reads TGTGCCAGCAGCTCCTACGGGGTTTTGGGCGCAGATACGCAGTATTTT. It codes for CASSSYGVLGADTQYF.